This T cell receptor beta chain comes out of a study of cytomegalovirus exposure and HLA in healthy donors. Amplification used 60 Vbeta primers and 13 Jbeta primers. Generated by immunoSEQ multiplex PCR, the TCRdb table keeps only in-frame clones and is missing some. Of approximately 200,000 clones listed, roughly 80% are singletons. Trimming removed 6 bases at V and 3 bases at J, with 9 bases between. This CDR3 is built from 12 residues. In germline, CDR1 is MNHEY, CDR2 SMNVEV (reference sequence). The chain couples TRBV27 to TRBJ2-7; D not certain. Sequencing used PBMCs. This TCR was sampled from a girl aged 2 to 9 in good health and CMV-seronegative. This chain's CDR3 is CASRGLGYEQYF. CDR3 nucleotide sequence: TGTGCCAGCAGGGGCCTGGGCTACGAGCAGTACTTC.